This TCR beta chain is from a study of beta chain features in type 1 diabetes listed by TCRdb under 2018. A note on the overall study: Mean age, gender distribution, total cell number and subset yield did not differ between patients and healthy donors. A total of roughly 100 million sorted cells were examined across all samples, and the number of cells per subset was strongly correlated with RNA yield. Regulatory and stem cell-like memory subsets were obtained from only 8 patients and about eight healthy donors, while naive and central memory subsets were obtained from all 30 or so donors. The study compared the TCRB repertoires of sorted circulating CD4+ T cell subsets in recently diagnosed type 1 diabetes patients with those in matched healthy donors. What the study reported, not specific to this receptor: Naive, central memory and regulatory TCRB repertoires appeared to be more similar among patients than among healthy donors. A moderate but significant shortening of TCRB CDR3 length was observed in type 1 diabetes patients in all four CD4+ subsets. At VDJ recombination sites, type 1 diabetes patients had fewer insertions and more deleted nucleotides, which implies abnormalities in thymic rearrangement. Because small numbers of individuals were included in the HLA sub-analyses, any influence of HLA type on TCRB rearrangement was left unresolved. Shorter templates might have been favored by PCR, but patient and control samples were amplified and corrected together, so both groups would have been affected equally by any skew. Sequencing cDNA rather than genomic DNA could over-represent highly expressing activated cells, although activation and CD3 levels did not differ between groups.

V is reduced by 4 bases and J by 0 bases, leaving a spacing of 15 bases between them. From cysteine to phenylalanine, the CDR3 is 15 amino acids long. Only the CDR3 DNA stays, 45 bases, in frame from base 1. CDR1 and CDR2 (SQVTM, ANQGSEA) derive from the germline V gene. From each donor, a single peripheral blood sample of approximately 120 mL on average was drawn into heparinised tubes. Naive, central memory, regulatory and stem cell-like memory CD4+ T cells were sorted on a BD FACSAria II using a panel including CD45RO, CCR7, CD25, CD127, CD95 and CD27. A purity above 95% was achieved for all sorted populations. Right away, PBMCs were isolated by Lymphoprep density gradient centrifugation and were stained directly, with no culture step. To minimize batch effects, samples were stained and sorted in pairs, one healthy donor with one patient per experiment. This clone was seen only a few times. Its binding antigen is unknown. No much larger clone is present one base from it, and per-base qualities are unavailable.

The High Capacity cDNA Reverse Transcription Kit was used to reverse transcribe all of the isolated RNA, meaning that expressed TCRB transcripts were what got sequenced. Deep immunoSEQ sequencing was performed on naive, central memory and regulatory T cell samples, with an average of roughly 3.6 million total reads per sample. After sorted cells were lysed in RLT buffer, RNA was extracted with DNase-treated RNeasy Micro or Mini kits, with the choice depending on cell number. To prevent cross-contamination, each cell subset was processed individually, whereas patient and healthy donor samples were processed jointly. Using the immunoSEQ multiplex PCR, TCRB sequences were amplified from cDNA into 87-bp fragments spanning the CDR3 region. Sequencing of the amplicons was performed on the Illumina HiSeq platform. As for how the authors treated the data: Synthetic template baselines were used to correct PCR bias computationally, reads within Hamming distance 2 were collapsed together, and singletons that could not be merged were discarded. By aligning reads against IMGT, V, D and J genes, CDR3 length, and insertions or deletions at six rearrangement sites were assigned. Within each subset, clonotype counts were normalized to the number of sorted cells before true diversity and Gini coefficients were calculated with the tcR R package. Repertoire sharing was quantified using the overlap coefficient calculated on TCRB nucleotide sequences. As a proxy for the pre-selection repertoire, out-of-frame TCRB sequences from naive cells were analyzed. The source is immuneACCESS, and TCRdb retained only in-frame sequences with V and J called. Part of the clones is not carried over; for the studies checked, unresolved V genes explain less than half of this, and the remainder is unexplained. The V and J calls and the clone size are those of that table, but D and trimming were determined from the DNA. A total of about 700,000 clones appear in this sample, roughly 13% of them only once. Less than 0.025% of the sample is held by the ten biggest clonotypes.

Sequenced input: naive CD4+ T cells from blood. The cell subset or site label corresponds to: true naive CD4+ T cells. The receptor's source is a man in his late teens or twenties with type 1 diabetes. The chain joins TRBV29-1 to TRBJ1-1; the D region possibly corresponds to TRBD1 (6 bases align). The nucleotides read TGCAGCGTTGTAAGGGGGAGTCGGATGAACACTGAAGCTTTCTTT. This gives the protein CSVVRGSRMNTEAFF.